This T cell receptor beta chain was captured by sequencing in a study of cytomegalovirus exposure and HLA in healthy donors (dated by TCRdb to between 2016 and 2019). General notes on the study: An earlier analysis of approximately 640 of the donors reported approximately 290 Gb of sequence data and roughly 100 million unique TCR beta sequences from about 179 million T cells. A later analysis re-analyzed previously published TCR beta repertoires from 660 or so donors and added high-resolution HLA genotyping to study TCR occurrence patterns. In addition to the first cohort of 500 to 850 subjects, a separate validation cohort of over 90 different subjects was used. The study profiled the T cell repertoires of hundreds of subjects by immunosequencing and related them to cytomegalovirus serostatus. A later genetic analysis used genome-wide SNP genotypes for about three fifths of the 666 donors, treating that subset as a discovery cohort. All discovery cohort repertoires had been generated on a single sequencing platform. Rather than drawing on any new phenotypic data, the later analysis identified candidate immune exposures from TCR beta sequences and the way those sequences occurred across donors. Both class I and class II loci were covered by HLA typing, at four-digit resolution. Among the 398 genotyped donors, around 79% belonged to the genetic ancestry cluster associated with self-reported Caucasian donors. Donor age, sex, ethnicity and CMV serostatus were compiled together with the repertoire data. The aim of the study was to test whether cataloging public T cell receptors could identify signatures of past pathogen exposure. In an earlier analysis of more than 550 of the donors, high-throughput TCR beta sequencing was used to judge whether each TCR beta V gene segment behaved as functional or pseudogenic. To predict cytomegalovirus infection status, the study brought together high-throughput TCR immunosequencing, statistical association of individual TCRs with disease status, and machine learning. The number of donors typed differed by locus, with 629-630 for A, B, C, DRB1 and DQB1, around 500 for DQA1, some 570 for DPA1, and roughly 450 for DPB1. Roughly five DR-DQ haplotypes were handled as single units for association and clustering, since linkage in the cohort was strong. Among about 360 genotyped donors of the cohort, an average of 235,054 unique TCR beta nucleotide sequences were sequenced per donor, roughly 20% of them non-productive. About 300 gigabases of sequencing data and some 85 million unique TCR sequences were included in an early release covering roughly 600 HLA-typed donors.

The library was obtained by the immunoSEQ multiplex PCR assay. A mixture of 60 forward primers for TCR Vbeta segments and 13 reverse primers for TCR Jbeta segments was used in the multiplex PCR. The CDR3 region of rearranged TCR beta genes was amplified from genomic DNA by a multiplex PCR assay. The Illumina HiSeq System was used to sequence the amplified TCR beta libraries as 87-base-pair reads. The study's own analysis went as follows. A later analysis tallied 75 million to 95 million unique TCR beta chains across the approximately 670 repertoires, and some 10 million of those chains were shared by two or more donors. To remove PCR and sequencing errors, raw reads were error-corrected and collapsed into unique sequences using a nearest-neighbor algorithm that merged closely related sequences. Alignment of CDR3 sequences to IMGT reference sequences was used to assign V, D and J gene segments. Each retained sequence needed at least a six-nucleotide match to both a V gene segment and a J gene segment. Rearrangements were called productive when the CDR3 lacked stop codons and stayed in frame with V and J; all others were non-productive. Following IMGT convention, CDR3 was defined as the stretch from the second conserved V-encoded cysteine to the conserved J-encoded phenylalanine. The earlier analysis of 500 to 750 of the donors excluded any sequence lacking an unambiguous match to a single V gene segment. An earlier analysis of several hundred of the donors called V segments functional above 56.7% productive rearrangements and segregating when the between-donor standard deviation exceeded 5%. A statistical classification framework was developed to diagnose cytomegalovirus status using the catalog of TCR beta chain sequences. In a later analysis, V and J genes were assigned by comparing TCR nucleotide sequences against IMGT/GENE-DB human TR gene sequences. A later analysis assigned CDR3 sequences and most-parsimonious VDJ recombination scenarios with the TCRdist pipeline. In a later analysis, every TCR beta chain was defined by the combination of its CDR3 amino acid sequence and its V-gene family, and reads without a unique V-gene family were dropped. To address suspected cross-contamination and a sequencing artifact, a later analysis removed approximately 600 highly shared, low-generation-probability nucleotide sequences. In a later analysis, a clonal expansion index was calculated for each public chain from normalized within-repertoire ranks of inferred template counts. In a later analysis, generation probabilities were computed with a VDJ recombination model fitted to out-of-frame rearrangements, and the resulting probabilities were checked against IGoR. Hypergeometric tests were used in a later analysis to score TCR-TCR, TCR-HLA and TCR-CMV co-occurrence, with a repertoire-size bias correction applied to the TCR pairs. In a later analysis, false discovery rates were estimated by permuting HLA or CMV assignments 20 times. In a later analysis, co-occurring TCRs were grouped using DBSCAN, and TCRdist sequence similarity was added for clustering within HLA-allele-positive subsets. Co-occurrence clustering excluded repertoires with fewer than 30,000 or more than 120,000 public chains, plus five with anomalous nucleotide sharing. In TCRdb, the immuneACCESS table is reduced to in-frame sequences with V and J assigned. These tables do not hold every clone; where another copy was compared, an unresolved V gene accounts for under half, and the others remain unexplained. That table is the source of V, J and clone size, and D and trimming were worked out from the DNA. Counted in this sample were approximately 260,000 clones; 70% to 90% of them appeared once. 2% to 2.5% of the sample lies in the top ten.

The cohort comprised under 700 healthy bone marrow donors. At the time of sampling, every cohort member was nominally healthy, though immune exposures that went unrecorded were likely present. The donor was CMV seropositive and belonged to the group of 250 to 300 seropositive cohort members. Every donor gave a peripheral blood sample, and the peripheral blood mononuclear cells from that sample were used for TCR beta sequencing. Genomic DNA was extracted from the blood cell samples with the Qiagen DNeasy Blood Extraction Kit. The full study reports these points: In the study, approximately 160 TCR beta chains were listed as associated with cytomegalovirus. A later analysis found that TCR association rates varied across HLA loci, with DRB1 alleles showing the most associated TCRs and HLA-C alleles the fewest. Most CMV-associated TCR beta chains appeared to be HLA-restricted in a later analysis, and the HLA associations seemed to be driven largely by CMV exposure. CMV serostatus was the only immune exposure information available for the cohort. In a later genetic analysis, fewer N-insertions in productive TCRs were reported among donors in an Asian-associated ancestry cluster than the roughly 670-donor mean. In vitro tests confirmed that a few of the cytomegalovirus-associated TCR beta chains recognize cytomegalovirus antigens. When HLA alleles, especially DR and DQ, strongly co-occurred, attributing TCR associations to individual alleles was difficult. In both the original and validation cohorts, the classifier was reported to diagnose cytomegalovirus status with high specificity and sensitivity. According to a later analysis, parvovirus B19, influenza, CMV and Epstein-Barr virus appeared linked to several top co-occurrence clusters. While some public TCRs were present in many individuals, most TCR sequences turned up only very rarely across donors. Because HLA typing was unavailable for some donors at each locus, only the typed subset was used in association tests. Broadly in line with IMGT annotations, most TCR beta V segments showed up in productive rearrangements about 87% or about 30% of the time in an earlier analysis of several hundred of the donors. Because counts were too low, about 18 rarely observed V segments, including chromosome 9 orphons, were excluded from the earlier analysis of about 500 of the donors. Linkage disequilibrium might explain the correlated functional status among segregating V segments, but an unknown experimental factor could not be ruled out. This cohort had only TCR beta chains sequenced, and the lack of alpha or paired-chain data limited which features could be detected. In a later analysis, HLA-associated TCR beta chains were found to be more clonally expanded and to have lower generation probabilities than equally common non-associated chains. Specific HLA alleles were associated with 15,000 to 20,000 TCR beta sequences at a false discovery rate of 0.05 in a later analysis. A further reported finding was that TCR beta sequences accurately predicted the HLA-A and HLA-B alleles for most subjects in the first cohort. Sequencing depth was assumed to be roughly uniform across donors in the presence/absence analyses, though that assumption may not hold. A group of highly shared sequence variants was considered likely to be a technical artifact of the sequencing pipeline. V-gene and J-gene trimming of TCR beta chains was associated with a missense DCLRE1C variant in a later genetic analysis, and the association was replicated in an independent cohort. According to the authors, the approach could potentially be generalized to other disease states and immunological phenotypes.

Note on this clone: The specificity of this receptor is unknown. No base quality information exists; no much larger clone differs at one position.

This clonotype originated in a woman in her thirties or forties in good health and CMV-seropositive. Sequenced sample: PBMCs.

The base sequence is TGTGCCAGCAGTACGGGACAGTTCAATCAGCCCCAGCATTTT. It specifies CASSTGQFNQPQHF. The chain links TRBV27 with TRBJ1-5, with 7 bases matching TRBD1. V and J are trimmed by 5 bases and 3 bases, and the gene matches miss 4 bases of the junction. CDR1 and CDR2, looked up from the germline V gene (reference sequence), are MNHEY and SMNVEV. Taken from cysteine to phenylalanine, the CDR3 has 14 residues. Only the CDR3 DNA is retained, 42 bases long and in frame from the first base.